This T cell receptor beta chain originates from a study of T cells after yellow fever vaccination. Study background: Each low-cell-number fraction was prepared by means of SMART-Seq v4 Ultra Low Input.

For this clonotype: Its antigen is still unknown.

General observations from the study: Contaminating bulk clonotypes could be abundant in FACS-sorted repertoires. Most primary-vaccination clones reappeared after the booster (around 95% CD4, 75% to 90% CD8).

5'RACE template switching produced TCR cDNA carrying a universal primer site and UMIs. TCRdb re-analysed the 5' RACE reads in MiXCR, keeping a single row per CDR3 protein. The sample has approximately 510,000 distinct CDR3 sequences, 21% seen once; the top ten hold roughly 16%. This CDR3 is 11 amino acids long. Trimming took off 3 bases at V and 3 bases at J, with 5 bases between the two ends. In germline, CDR1 is DFQATT, CDR2 SNEGSKA (reference sequence). V gene TRBV20-1 combines with J gene TRBJ1-2; D gene uncertain. The specimen comprised PBMCs, sampled approximately 22 days after the first yellow fever vaccination. The receptor comes from a man between 18 and 35 years old who received the YFV17D yellow fever vaccine. Here the CDR3 DNA reads TGCAGTGCTAGGCCCGACTATGGCTACACCTTC. Its translation: CSARPDYGYTF.